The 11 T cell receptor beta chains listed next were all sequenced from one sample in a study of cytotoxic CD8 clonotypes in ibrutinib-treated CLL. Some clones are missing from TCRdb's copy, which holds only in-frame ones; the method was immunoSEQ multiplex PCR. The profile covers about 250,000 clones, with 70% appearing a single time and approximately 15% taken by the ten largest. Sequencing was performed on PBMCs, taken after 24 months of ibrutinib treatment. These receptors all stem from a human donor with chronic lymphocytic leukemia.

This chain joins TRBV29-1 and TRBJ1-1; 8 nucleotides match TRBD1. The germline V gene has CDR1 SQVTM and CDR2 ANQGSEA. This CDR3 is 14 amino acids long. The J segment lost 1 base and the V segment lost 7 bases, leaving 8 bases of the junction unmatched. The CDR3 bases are TGCAGCGGGACCAGGGGGCGAGGGAACACTGAAGCTTTCTTT. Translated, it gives CSGTRGRGNTEAFF.

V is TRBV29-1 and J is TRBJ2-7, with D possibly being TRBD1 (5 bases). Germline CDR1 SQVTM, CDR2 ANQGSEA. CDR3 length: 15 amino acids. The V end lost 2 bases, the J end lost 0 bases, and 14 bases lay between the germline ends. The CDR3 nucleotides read TGCAGCGTTGAATCAGTCGACAGCCCCTCCTACGAGCAGTACTTC. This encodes CSVESVDSPSYEQYF.

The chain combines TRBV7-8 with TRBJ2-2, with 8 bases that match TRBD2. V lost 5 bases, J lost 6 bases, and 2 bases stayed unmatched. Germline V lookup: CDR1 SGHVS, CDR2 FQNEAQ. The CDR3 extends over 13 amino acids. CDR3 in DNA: TGTGCCAGCAGCGGACTAGCACCCGGGGAGCTGTTTTTT. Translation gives CASSGLAPGELFF.

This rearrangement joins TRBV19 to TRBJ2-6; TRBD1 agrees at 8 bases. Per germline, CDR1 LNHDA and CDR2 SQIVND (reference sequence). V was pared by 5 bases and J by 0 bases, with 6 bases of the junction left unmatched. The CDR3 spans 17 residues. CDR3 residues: CASSPRTGSSGANVLTF. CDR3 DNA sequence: TGTGCCAGTAGTCCAAGGACAGGGTCCTCTGGGGCCAACGTCCTGACTTTC.

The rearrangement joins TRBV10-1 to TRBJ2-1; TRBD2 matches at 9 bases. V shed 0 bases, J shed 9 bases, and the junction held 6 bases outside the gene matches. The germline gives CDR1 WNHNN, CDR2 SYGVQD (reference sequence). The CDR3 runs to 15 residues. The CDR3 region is CASSESGLALSEQFF. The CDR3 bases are TGCGCCAGCAGTGAGTCGGGACTAGCCCTCAGTGAGCAGTTCTTC.

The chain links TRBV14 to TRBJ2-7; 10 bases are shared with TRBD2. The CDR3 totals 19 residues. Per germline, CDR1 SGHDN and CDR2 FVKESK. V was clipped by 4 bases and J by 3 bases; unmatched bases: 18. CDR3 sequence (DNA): TGTGCCAGCAGCCCAGGGACTAGCGTTACCCCCCTCCTCTACTACGAGCAGTACTTC. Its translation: CASSPGTSVTPLLYYEQYF.

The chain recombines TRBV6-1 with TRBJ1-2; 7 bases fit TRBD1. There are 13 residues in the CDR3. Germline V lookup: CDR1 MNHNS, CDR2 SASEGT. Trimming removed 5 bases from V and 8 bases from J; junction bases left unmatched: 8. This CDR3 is CASSPGQVEGYTF. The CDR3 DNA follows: TGTGCCAGCAGTCCCGGACAGGTGGAAGGCTACACCTTC.

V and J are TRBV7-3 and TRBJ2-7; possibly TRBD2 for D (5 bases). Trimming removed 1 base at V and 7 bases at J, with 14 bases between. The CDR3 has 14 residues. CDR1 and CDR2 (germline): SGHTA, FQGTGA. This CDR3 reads CASSLIGPGGEQYF. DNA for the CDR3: TGTGCCAGCAGCTTAATCGGACCAGGCGGGGAGCAGTACTTC. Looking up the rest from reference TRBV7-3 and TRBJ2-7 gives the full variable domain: GAGVSQTPSNKVTEKGKYVELRCDPISGHTALYWYRQSLGQGPEFLIYFQGTGAADDSGLPNDRFFAVRPEGSVSTLKIQRTERGDSAVYLCASSLIGPGGEQYFGPGTRLTVT.

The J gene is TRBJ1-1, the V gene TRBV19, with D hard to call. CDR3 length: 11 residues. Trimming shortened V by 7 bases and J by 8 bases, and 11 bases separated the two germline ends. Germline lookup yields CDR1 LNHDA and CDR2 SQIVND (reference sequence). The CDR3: CASTGQVEAFF. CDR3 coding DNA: TGTGCCAGTACGGGTCAGGTGGAAGCTTTCTTT.

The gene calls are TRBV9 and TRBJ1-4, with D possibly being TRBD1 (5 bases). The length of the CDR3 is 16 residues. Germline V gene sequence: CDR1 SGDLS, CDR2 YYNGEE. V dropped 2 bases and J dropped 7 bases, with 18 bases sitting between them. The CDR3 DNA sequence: TGTGCCAGCAGCGTGAGAGGTGGGACCCCCCGTGAAAAACTGTTTTTT. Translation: CASSVRGGTPREKLFF.

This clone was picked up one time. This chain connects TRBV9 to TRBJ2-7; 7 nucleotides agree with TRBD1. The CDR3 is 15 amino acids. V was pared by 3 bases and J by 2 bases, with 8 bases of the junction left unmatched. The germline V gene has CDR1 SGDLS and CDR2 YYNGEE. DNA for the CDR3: TGTGCCAGCAGCGAACGACAGGGTAGCACCTACGAGCAGTACTTC. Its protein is CASSERQGSTYEQYF.